Below, 5 T cell receptor beta chains from the same sample are listed, as sequenced in a study of shared clonotypes between healthy human individuals. TCRdb keeps only in-frame clones here, not all; method: immunoSEQ multiplex PCR. The sample gives some 2,000,000 clones, around 95% of which show up once; more than 0.1% is in the top ten. The material sequenced was naive CD4+ T cells sorted from blood. Specified subset: CD45RA+ positively selected. These receptors were obtained from a man aged 18 to 29 in good health.

The chain has TRBV2 and TRBJ2-1, with D perhaps TRBD1 (5 bases). CDR3 length equals 11 residues. V lost 8 bases and J 7 bases, leaving 9 bases between the germline ends. The germline gives CDR1 SNHLY, CDR2 FYNNEI. The CDR3 region is CASGKGNEQFF. The DNA for the CDR3 is TGTGCCAGCGGCAAGGGGAATGAGCAGTTCTTC. The whole variable domain, filled in from reference TRBV2 and TRBJ2-1, reads EPEVTQTPSHQVTQMGQEVILRCVPISNHLYFYWYRQILGQKVEFLVSFYNNEISEKSEIFDDQFSVERPDGSNFTLKIRSTKLEDSAMYFCASGKGNEQFFGPGTRLTVL.

This chain connects TRBV19 to TRBJ1-6; D not certain. V was trimmed by 7 bases and J by 7 bases, leaving 8 bases between them. CDR1 LNHDA and CDR2 SQIVND come from the germline V gene (reference sequence). This CDR3 has 12 amino acids. The CDR3 DNA sequence: TGTGCCAGTAACCTCGGCAATTCACCCCTCCACTTT. This codes for CASNLGNSPLHF.

The CDR3 loop reads CASSSGLAGKYEQYF. The CDR3 nucleotides read TGTGCCAGCAGCTCCGGACTAGCGGGGAAGTACGAGCAGTACTTC. V gene TRBV5-4 combines with J gene TRBJ2-7, with 12 positions matching TRBD2. CDR3 length equals 15 residues. Germline loops: CDR1 SGHNT, CDR2 YYREEE (reference sequence). Unmatched junction bases numbered 5, after V lost 3 bases and J lost 4 bases.

The CDR3 region is CASSSGQGRAWTETQYF. CDR3 in DNA: TGTGCCAGCAGTTCAGGACAGGGACGGGCTTGGACAGAGACCCAGTACTTC. The chain joins TRBV27 to TRBJ2-5, with 8 bases identical to TRBD1. The CDR3 has 17 amino acids. V was pared by 4 bases and J by 4 bases, with 14 bases of the junction left unmatched. Germline V lookup: CDR1 MNHEY, CDR2 SMNVEV (reference sequence).

The rearrangement joins TRBV4-2 to TRBJ1-6; D unclear. V lost 0 bases and J lost 14, with 17 bases in between. Germline lookup yields CDR1 LGHNA and CDR2 YNFKEQ. This CDR3 has 15 residues. The CDR3 loop is CASSQDSGFFGTLHF. DNA for the CDR3: TGTGCCAGCAGCCAAGATTCGGGGTTTTTTGGGACCCTCCACTTT.